This T cell receptor (beta chain) was sequenced for a study of PD-1 blockade in classical Hodgkin lymphoma. Broader study findings: The study found complete responders had baseline diversity similar to newly diagnosed patients. Repertoire differences lack defined causes, possibly disease activity or prior therapy. Healthy donors reportedly exceeded newly diagnosed patients in baseline TCR diversity.

The CDR3 has 13 amino acids. CDR1 and CDR2 from the germline V gene are LNHDA and SQIVND (reference sequence). The V gene lost 5 bases and the J gene lost 4 bases, with 11 bases spanning the gap. The assay was immunoSEQ multiplex PCR, and TCRdb's table has in-frame clones only and misses some. In the table there are approximately 98,000 clones, roughly 87% of which are singletons. Of note for this clone: Its antigen is undetermined.

With no exception, relapse followed autologous stem cell transplantation in all patients, and brentuximab vedotin exposure varied. Progressive disease, partial response or complete response was each patient's best response. This material consisted of peripheral blood mononuclear cells (PBMCs), taken before the second cycle of nivolumab. The origin of this receptor is a human donor with classical Hodgkin lymphoma. The V call is TRBV19, the J call TRBJ1-2; D is uncertain. As DNA, the CDR3 is TGTGCCAGTAGTTCGGACGGTTTCTATGGCTACACCTTC. It yields the protein CASSSDGFYGYTF.